Shown below are 8 T cell receptor beta chains from a single sample sequenced in a study of identical twins. In TCRdb, the 5' RACE reads were re-called with MiXCR into one record per CDR3 protein. The top ten clones hold about 0.27% of a sample with roughly 1.6 million distinct CDR3 sequences, about 30% of them seen once. Sequencing input: cord blood. These receptors all stem from a newborn girl in good health.

The rearrangement uses TRBV5-1 and TRBJ1-6; 7 bases align to TRBD1. The CDR3 sequence is 15 residues long. V lost 3 bases to trimming and J lost 6 bases; unmatched junction nucleotides: 6. Germline loops: CDR1 SGHRS, CDR2 YFSETQ. CDR3 in amino acids: CASSWGGQVNSPLHF. The CDR3 bases are TGCGCCAGCAGCTGGGGAGGACAGGTTAATTCACCCCTCCACTTT.

Only a few counts were recorded for this clonotype. The V gene is TRBV3-1, the J gene TRBJ2-7; 7 nucleotides agree with TRBD2. The J call may not be correct, given that the DNA end is closer to TRBJ2-5. Per the germline V gene, CDR1 is LGHDT and CDR2 is YNNKEL (reference sequence). The CDR3 sequence is 16 residues long. The CDR3 loop reads CASSQDRRGKDETQYF. The CDR3 DNA follows: TGTGCCAGCAGCCAAGATAGGCGGGGGAAGGATGAGACCCAGTACTTC.

The V and J genes are TRBV2 and TRBJ1-2; maybe TRBD1 (5 bases). V was clipped by 10 bases and J by 2 bases, with 17 bases between them. CDR1 and CDR2 (germline): SNHLY, FYNNEI. The CDR3 runs 14 residues. CDR3 sequence (DNA): TGTGCCACCTCGCGCGCGACAGAGAACTATGGCTACACCTTC. This encodes CATSRATENYGYTF.

The chain couples TRBV20-1 to TRBJ2-5; D may match TRBD1 or TRBD2 (5 bases each). CDR1 is DFQATT, CDR2 SNEGSKA, per germline (reference sequence). Trimming cost V 5 bases and J 1 base, with 14 bases left between them. The CDR3 loop spans 14 amino acids. DNA of the CDR3: TGCAGTGCTCGGGGCTTCGGCGGCCAAGAGACCCAGTACTTC. This encodes CSARGFGGQETQYF.

This clonotype has a handful of counts. The chain is built from TRBV5-1 and TRBJ2-1, with D hard to call. V dropped 2 bases and J dropped 0 bases, with 9 bases sitting between them. The CDR3 has 15 amino acids. Germline values: CDR1 SGHRS, CDR2 YFSETQ. Written as DNA, the CDR3 is TGCGCCAGCAGCTTACGCAGGATCTCCTACAATGAGCAGTTCTTC. Translation: CASSLRRISYNEQFF.

This clonotype was seen only a few times. This sequence joins TRBV20-1 and TRBJ1-5; no clear D. Germline loops: CDR1 DFQATT, CDR2 SNEGSKA (reference sequence). V lost 3 bases, J lost 6 bases, and 9 bases lay in between. This CDR3 comprises 12 residues. The CDR3 reads CSASSGSQPQHF. The DNA of the CDR3 is TGCAGTGCTAGCTCCGGGAGTCAGCCCCAGCATTTT.

The V gene is TRBV7-6, the J gene TRBJ2-1; D is uncertain. The CDR3 totals 12 residues. V was cut by 8 bases and J by 5 bases, with 10 bases left in between. CDR1 SGHVS and CDR2 FNYEAQ come from the germline V gene. The CDR3 DNA reads as TGTGCCAGCGGCCTTAACCACAATGAGCAGTTCTTC. It encodes CASGLNHNEQFF.

V gene TRBV2 combines with J gene TRBJ1-5; the match to TRBD1 covers 8 bases. Germline CDR1 reads SNHLY; CDR2 reads FYNNEI. V lost 7 bases to trimming and J lost 0 bases; unmatched junction nucleotides: 8. The CDR3 has 16 residues. This CDR3 reads CASTGTGLYSNQPQHF. The CDR3 nucleotides are TGTGCCAGCACTGGGACAGGCCTCTATAGCAATCAGCCCCAGCATTTT. The variable domain in full, completed from reference TRBV2 and TRBJ1-5, reads EPEVTQTPSHQVTQMGQEVILRCVPISNHLYFYWYRQILGQKVEFLVSFYNNEISEKSEIFDDQFSVERPDGSNFTLKIRSTKLEDSAMYFCASTGTGLYSNQPQHFGDGTRLSIL.